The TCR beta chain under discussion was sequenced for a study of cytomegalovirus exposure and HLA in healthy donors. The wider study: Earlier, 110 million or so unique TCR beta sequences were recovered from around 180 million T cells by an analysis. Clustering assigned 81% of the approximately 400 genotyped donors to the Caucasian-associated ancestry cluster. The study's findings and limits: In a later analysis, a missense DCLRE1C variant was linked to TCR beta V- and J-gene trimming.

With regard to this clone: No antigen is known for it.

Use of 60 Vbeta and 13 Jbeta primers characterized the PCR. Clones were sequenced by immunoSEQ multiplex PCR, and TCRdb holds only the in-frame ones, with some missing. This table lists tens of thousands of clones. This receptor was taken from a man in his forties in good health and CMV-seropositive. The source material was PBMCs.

The CDR3 loop is CASSGHPPYNEQFF. For the CDR3, the DNA is TGTGCCAGCAGCGGACACCCGCCCTACAATGAGCAGTTCTTC. The chain uses TRBV2 and TRBJ2-1; TRBD1 is a possible D gene (5 bases). In germline, CDR1 is SNHLY, CDR2 FYNNEI. The CDR3 runs 14 residues. Trimming removed 6 bases from V and 2 bases from J, with 11 bases in between.